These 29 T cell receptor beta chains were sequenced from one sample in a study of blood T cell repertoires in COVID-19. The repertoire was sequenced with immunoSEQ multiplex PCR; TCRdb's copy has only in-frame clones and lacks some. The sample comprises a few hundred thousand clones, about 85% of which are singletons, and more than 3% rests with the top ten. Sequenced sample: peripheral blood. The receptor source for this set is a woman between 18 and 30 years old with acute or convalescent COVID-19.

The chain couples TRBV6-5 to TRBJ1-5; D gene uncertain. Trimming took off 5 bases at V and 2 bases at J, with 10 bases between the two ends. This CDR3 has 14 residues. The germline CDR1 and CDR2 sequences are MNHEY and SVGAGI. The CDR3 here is CASSLSFGNQPQHF. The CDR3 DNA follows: TGTGCCAGCAGTCTTTCTTTTGGCAATCAGCCCCAGCATTTT.

This chain's CDR3 is CASSDLGQEYQETQYF. As DNA, the CDR3 is TGTGCCAGCAGTGATCTCGGACAGGAATACCAAGAGACCCAGTACTTC. V is TRBV28 and J is TRBJ2-5; the match to TRBD1 covers 7 bases. The J segment lost 0 bases and the V segment lost 5 bases, leaving 9 bases of the junction unmatched. CDR1 and CDR2 from the germline V gene are MDHEN and SYDVKM. CDR3 length equals 16 residues.

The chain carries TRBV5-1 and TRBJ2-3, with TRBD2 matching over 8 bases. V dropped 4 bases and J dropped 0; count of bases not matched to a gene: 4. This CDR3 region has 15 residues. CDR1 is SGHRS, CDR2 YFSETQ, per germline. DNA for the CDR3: TGCGCCAGCAGCCTGACTAGCGCGAGCACAGATACGCAGTATTTT. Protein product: CASSLTSASTDTQYF. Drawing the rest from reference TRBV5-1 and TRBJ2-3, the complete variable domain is KAGVTQTPRYLIKTRGQQVTLSCSPISGHRSVSWYQQTPGQGLQFLFEYFSETQRNKGNFPGRFSGRQFSNSRSEMNVSTLELGDSALYLCASSLTSASTDTQYFGPGTRLTVL.

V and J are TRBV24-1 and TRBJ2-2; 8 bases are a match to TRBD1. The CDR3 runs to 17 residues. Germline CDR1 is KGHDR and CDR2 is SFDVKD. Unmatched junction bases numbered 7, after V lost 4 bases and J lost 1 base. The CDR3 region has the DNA TGTGCCACCAGTGAGGTCCCGGGGACAGGGAACACCGGGGAGCTGTTTTTT. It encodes CATSEVPGTGNTGELFF.

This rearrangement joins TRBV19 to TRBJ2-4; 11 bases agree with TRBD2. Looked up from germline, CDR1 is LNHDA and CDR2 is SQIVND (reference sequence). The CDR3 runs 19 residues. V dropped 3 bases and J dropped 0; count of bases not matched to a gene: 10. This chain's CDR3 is CASSISPGTSGVAKNIQYF. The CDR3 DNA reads TGTGCCAGTAGTATTTCCCCCGGGACTAGCGGAGTAGCCAAAAACATTCAGTACTTC.

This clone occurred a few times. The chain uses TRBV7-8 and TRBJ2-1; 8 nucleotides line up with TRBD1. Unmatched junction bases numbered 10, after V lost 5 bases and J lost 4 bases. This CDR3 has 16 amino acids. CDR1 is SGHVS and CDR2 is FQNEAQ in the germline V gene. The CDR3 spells CASSTSRGRVYNEQFF. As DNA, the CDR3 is TGTGCCAGCAGCACAAGCAGGGGGCGCGTTTACAATGAGCAGTTCTTC.

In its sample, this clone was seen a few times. The chain's CDR3 is CAISDLGGGYGYTF. The CDR3, as DNA: TGTGCCATCAGTGATTTAGGGGGCGGCTATGGCTACACCTTC. This chain connects TRBV10-3 to TRBJ1-2; TRBD1 matches 7 bases. This CDR3 comprises 14 residues. Per germline, CDR1 ENHRY and CDR2 SYGVKD. V lost 3 bases to trimming and J lost 4 bases; unmatched junction nucleotides: 5.

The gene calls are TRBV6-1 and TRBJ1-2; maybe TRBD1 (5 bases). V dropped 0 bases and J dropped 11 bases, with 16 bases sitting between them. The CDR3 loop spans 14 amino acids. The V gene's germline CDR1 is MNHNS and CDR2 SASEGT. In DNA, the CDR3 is TGTGCCAGCAGTGAAGCGATGAGGTGGGAGGGGTACACCTTC. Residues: CASSEAMRWEGYTF.

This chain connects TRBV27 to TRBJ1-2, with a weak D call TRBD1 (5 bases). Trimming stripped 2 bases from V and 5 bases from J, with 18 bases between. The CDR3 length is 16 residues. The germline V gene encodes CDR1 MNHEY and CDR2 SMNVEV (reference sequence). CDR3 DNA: TGTGCCAGCAGTTTACGGCCCCCGGGGGACGCATATGGCTACACCTTC. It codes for CASSLRPPGDAYGYTF.

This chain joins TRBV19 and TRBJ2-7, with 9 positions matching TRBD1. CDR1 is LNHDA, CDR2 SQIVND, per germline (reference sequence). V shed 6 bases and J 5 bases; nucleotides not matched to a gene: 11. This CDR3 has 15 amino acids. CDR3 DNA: TGTGCCAGTAGCTCACCGGGACAGGGTACCCACGAGCAGTACTTC. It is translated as CASSSPGQGTHEQYF. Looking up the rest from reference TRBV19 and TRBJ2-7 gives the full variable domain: DGGITQSPKYLFRKEGQNVTLSCEQNLNHDAMYWYRQDPGQGLRLIYYSQIVNDFQKGDIAEGYSVSREKKESFPLTVTSAQKNPTAFYLCASSSPGQGTHEQYFGPGTRLTVT.

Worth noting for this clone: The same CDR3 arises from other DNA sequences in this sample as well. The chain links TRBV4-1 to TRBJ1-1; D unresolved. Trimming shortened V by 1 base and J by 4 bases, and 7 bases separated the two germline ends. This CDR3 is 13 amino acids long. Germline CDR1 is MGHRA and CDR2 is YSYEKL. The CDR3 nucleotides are TGCGCCAGCAGCCAAGTCAGTGGCACTGAAGCTTTCTTT. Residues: CASSQVSGTEAFF.

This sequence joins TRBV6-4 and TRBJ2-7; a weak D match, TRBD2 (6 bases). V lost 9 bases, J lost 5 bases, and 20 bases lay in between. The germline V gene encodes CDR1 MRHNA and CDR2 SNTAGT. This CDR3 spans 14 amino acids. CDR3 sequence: CARRDQGGRNEQYF. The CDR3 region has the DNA TGTGCCAGAAGGGATCAGGGAGGACGGAACGAGCAGTACTTC.

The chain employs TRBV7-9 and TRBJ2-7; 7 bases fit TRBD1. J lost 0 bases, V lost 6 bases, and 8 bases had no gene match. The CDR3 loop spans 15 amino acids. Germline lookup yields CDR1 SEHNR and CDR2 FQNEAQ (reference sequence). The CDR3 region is CASSGRQGVSYEQYF. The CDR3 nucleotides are TGTGCCAGCAGTGGTAGACAGGGCGTCTCCTACGAGCAGTACTTC.

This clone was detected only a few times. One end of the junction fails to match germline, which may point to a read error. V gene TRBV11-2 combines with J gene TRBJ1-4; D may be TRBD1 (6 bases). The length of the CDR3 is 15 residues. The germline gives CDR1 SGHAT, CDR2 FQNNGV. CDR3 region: CASNLGGGAGEKLFF. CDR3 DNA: TGTGCCAGCAACTTAGGGGGGGGCGCTGGAGAAAAACTGTTTTTT.

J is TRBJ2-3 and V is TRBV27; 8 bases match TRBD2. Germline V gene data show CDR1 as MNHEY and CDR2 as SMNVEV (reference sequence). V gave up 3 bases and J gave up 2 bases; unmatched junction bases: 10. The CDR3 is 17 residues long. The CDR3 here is CASSFRGGRTSTDTQYF. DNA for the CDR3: TGTGCCAGCAGTTTTCGGGGCGGGAGGACCTCCACAGATACGCAGTATTTT.

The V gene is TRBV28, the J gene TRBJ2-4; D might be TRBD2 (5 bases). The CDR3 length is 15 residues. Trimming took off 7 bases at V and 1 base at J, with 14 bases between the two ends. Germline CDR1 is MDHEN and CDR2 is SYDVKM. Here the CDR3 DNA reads TGTGCCAGCACCCCCACGGGATCCGCCAAAAACATTCAGTACTTC. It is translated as CASTPTGSAKNIQYF.

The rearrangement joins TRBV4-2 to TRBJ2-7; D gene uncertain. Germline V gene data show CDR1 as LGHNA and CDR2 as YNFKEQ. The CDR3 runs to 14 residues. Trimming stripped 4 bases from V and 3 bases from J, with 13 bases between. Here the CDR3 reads CASSRYDSDYEQYF. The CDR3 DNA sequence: TGTGCCAGCAGCCGATACGACTCGGACTACGAGCAGTACTTC.

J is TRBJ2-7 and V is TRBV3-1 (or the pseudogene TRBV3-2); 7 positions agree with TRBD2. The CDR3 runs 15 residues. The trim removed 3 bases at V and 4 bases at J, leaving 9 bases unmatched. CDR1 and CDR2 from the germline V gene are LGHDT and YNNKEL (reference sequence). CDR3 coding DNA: TGTGCCAGCAGCCATCTAACTAGCGTCTCATACGAGCAGTACTTC. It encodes CASSHLTSVSYEQYF.

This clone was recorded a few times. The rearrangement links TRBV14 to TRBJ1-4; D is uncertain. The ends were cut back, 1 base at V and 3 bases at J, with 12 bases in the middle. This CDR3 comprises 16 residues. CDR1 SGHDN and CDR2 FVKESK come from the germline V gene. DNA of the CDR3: TGTGCCAGCAGCCAAGTAGGAGGGCCTCCTAATGAAAAACTGTTTTTT. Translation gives CASSQVGGPPNEKLFF.

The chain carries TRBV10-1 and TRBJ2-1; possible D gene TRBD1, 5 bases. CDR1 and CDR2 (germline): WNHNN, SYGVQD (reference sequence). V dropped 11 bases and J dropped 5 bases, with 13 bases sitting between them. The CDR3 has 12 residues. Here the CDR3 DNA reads TGCGCCCCTTGCGCACAGGACAATGAGCAGTTCTTC. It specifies CAPCAQDNEQFF.

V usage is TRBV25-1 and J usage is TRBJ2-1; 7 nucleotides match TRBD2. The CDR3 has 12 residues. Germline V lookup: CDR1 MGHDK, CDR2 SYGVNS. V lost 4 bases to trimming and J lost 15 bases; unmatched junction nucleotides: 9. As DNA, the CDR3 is TGTGCCAGCAGTGGATTGGGGGGGTATGTGTTCTTC. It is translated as CASSGLGGYVFF. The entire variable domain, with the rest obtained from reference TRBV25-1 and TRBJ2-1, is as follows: EADIYQTPRYLVIGTGKKITLECSQTMGHDKMYWYQQDPGMELHLIHYSYGVNSTEKGDLSSESTVSRIRTEHFPLTLESARPSHTSQYLCASSGLGGYVFFGPGTRLTVL.

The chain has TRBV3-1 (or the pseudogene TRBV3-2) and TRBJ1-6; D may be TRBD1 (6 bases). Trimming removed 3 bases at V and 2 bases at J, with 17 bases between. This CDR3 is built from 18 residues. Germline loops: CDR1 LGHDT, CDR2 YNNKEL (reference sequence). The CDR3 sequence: CASSHPVGGGPYNSPLHF. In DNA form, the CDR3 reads TGTGCCAGCAGCCACCCCGTTGGGGGGGGGCCCTATAATTCACCCCTCCACTTT.

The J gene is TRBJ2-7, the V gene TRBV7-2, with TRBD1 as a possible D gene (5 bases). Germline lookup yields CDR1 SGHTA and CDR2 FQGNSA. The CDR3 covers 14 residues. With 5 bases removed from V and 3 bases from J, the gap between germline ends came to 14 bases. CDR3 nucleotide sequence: TGTGCCAGCAGCCCCCTGGGGCACCTCTACGAGCAGTACTTC. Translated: CASSPLGHLYEQYF.

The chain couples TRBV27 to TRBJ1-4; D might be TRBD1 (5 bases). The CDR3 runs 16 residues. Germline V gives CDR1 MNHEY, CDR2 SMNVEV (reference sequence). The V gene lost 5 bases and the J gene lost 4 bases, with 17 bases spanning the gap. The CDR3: CASSNSQGFGNEKLFF. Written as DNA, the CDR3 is TGTGCCAGCAGTAACTCCCAGGGTTTTGGTAATGAAAAACTGTTTTTT.

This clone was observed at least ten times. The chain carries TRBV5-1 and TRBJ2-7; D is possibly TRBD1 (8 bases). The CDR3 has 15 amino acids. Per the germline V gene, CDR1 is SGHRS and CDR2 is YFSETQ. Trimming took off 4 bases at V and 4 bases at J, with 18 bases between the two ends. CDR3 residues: CASSSGTGWEYEQYF. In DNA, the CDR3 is TGCGCCAGCAGCAGCGGGACAGGATGGGAATACGAGCAGTACTTC.

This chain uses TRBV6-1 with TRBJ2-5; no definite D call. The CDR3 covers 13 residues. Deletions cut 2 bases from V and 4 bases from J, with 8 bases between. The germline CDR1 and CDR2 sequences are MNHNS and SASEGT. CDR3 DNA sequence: TGTGCCAGCAGTGAATACCCGGGAGAGACCCAGTACTTC. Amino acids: CASSEYPGETQYF.

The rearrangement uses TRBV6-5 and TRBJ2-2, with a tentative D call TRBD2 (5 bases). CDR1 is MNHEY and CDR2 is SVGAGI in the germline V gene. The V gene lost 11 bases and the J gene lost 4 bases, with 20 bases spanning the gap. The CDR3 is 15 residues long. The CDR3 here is CASRREGLATGELFF. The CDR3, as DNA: TGTGCCTCCCGCCGCGAGGGCCTTGCCACCGGGGAGCTGTTTTTT.

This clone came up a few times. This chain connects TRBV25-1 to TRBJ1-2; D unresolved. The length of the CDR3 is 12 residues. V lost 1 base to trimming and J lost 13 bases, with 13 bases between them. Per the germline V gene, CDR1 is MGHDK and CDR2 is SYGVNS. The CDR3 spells CASSELGTAATF. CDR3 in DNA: TGTGCCAGCAGTGAATTGGGCACAGCTGCCACCTTC.

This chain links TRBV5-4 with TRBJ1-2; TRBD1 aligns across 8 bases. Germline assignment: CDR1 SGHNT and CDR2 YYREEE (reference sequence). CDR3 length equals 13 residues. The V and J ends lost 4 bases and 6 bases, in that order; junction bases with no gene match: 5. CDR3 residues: CASSANRGNGYTF. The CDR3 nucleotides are TGTGCCAGCAGCGCTAACAGGGGGAATGGCTACACCTTC.